What follows describes a single T cell receptor beta chain. What it binds is not known. Constant-segment primers served in 5'RACE that generated TCR alpha and TCR beta cDNA libraries bearing sample barcodes and UMIs. One entry per CDR3 protein, called by TCRdb with MiXCR from the 5' RACE reads. The sample records 250,000 to 350,000 distinct CDR3 sequences, 15% to 20% being singletons. V was clipped by 1 base and J by 7 bases, with 14 bases between them. Germline-derived CDR1 and CDR2 are KGHSH and LQKENI. The CDR3 is 15 amino acids. These data are taken from a study of T-cell memory formation after mild COVID-19. On the study more broadly: Largely, TCR clusters stayed within a single donor. Broader study findings: Clones that contracted clustered mainly in CM and EM if CD4+ and in EMRA if CD8+. Clones that got smaller from day 15 to 85 had even CD4/CD8, while clones growing later tipped toward CD4+.

The sample comprised PBMCs or a T cell subset sorted from them (not recorded which). The V call is TRBV18, the J call TRBJ1-5, with unresolved D. This TCR came from a man aged 18 to 35 who had mild COVID-19 (a few samples of this study predate the infection). Cell type and time point are not known. The DNA for the CDR3 is TGTGCCAGCTCACCACGGGGAAACCTCCTCCAGCCCCAGCATTTT. Residues: CASSPRGNLLQPQHF.